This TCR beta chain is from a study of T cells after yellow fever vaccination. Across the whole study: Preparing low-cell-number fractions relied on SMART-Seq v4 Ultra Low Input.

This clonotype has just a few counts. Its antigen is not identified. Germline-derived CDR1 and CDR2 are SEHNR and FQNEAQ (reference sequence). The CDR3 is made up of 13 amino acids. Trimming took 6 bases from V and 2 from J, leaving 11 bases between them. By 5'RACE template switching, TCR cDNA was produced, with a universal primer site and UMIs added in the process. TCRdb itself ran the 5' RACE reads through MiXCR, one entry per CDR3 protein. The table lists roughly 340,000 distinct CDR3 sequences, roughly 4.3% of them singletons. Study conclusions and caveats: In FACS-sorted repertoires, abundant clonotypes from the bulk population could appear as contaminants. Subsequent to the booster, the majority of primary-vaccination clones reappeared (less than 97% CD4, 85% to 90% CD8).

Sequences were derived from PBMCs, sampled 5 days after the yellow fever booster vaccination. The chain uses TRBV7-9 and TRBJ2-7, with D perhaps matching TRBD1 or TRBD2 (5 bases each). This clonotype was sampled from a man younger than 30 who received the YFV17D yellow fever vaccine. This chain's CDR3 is CASRGTITYEQYF. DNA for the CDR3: TGTGCCAGCAGAGGGACCATTACCTACGAGCAGTACTTC.